This T cell receptor beta chain derives from a study of Ad26.COV2.S vaccination and SARS-CoV-2 variants (dated by TCRdb to the early 2020s). In the study overall: Donors in the vaccine arm were drawn from COV1001, a multicentre, randomized, double-blind, placebo-controlled phase I-IIa trial testing Ad26.COV2.S in healthy adults. Ad26.COV2.S was administered intramuscularly at a dose of 5x10^10 or 1x10^11 viral particles, either as one shot or as two shots given 56 days apart. TCRbeta repertoire sequencing was used to assess the specificity and breadth of SARS-CoV-2-reactive T cell receptors after Ad26.COV2.S vaccination. The TCR-sequenced set comprised approximately 32 samples: some 19 Ad26.COV2.S vaccine recipients, 5 placebo recipients and 8 SARS-CoV-2 convalescent individuals. Trial participants were randomized into five groups of five, in which low-dose or high-dose Ad26.COV2.S was given once or twice, or placebo was given on both occasions. Investigators did not know the trial group allocation while performing experiments and assessing outcomes. Points the paper makes about the study in general: Substantial breadth of spike-specific CD8+ and CD4+ T cell responses was reported after vaccination. Higher spike-specific TCR breadth was observed in Ad26.COV2.S recipients than in placebo recipients (P = 0.0014). Comparable non-spike TCR breadth was observed between vaccine and placebo recipients, consistent with only spike being contained in the vaccine. The study was not powered to compare responses between vaccine doses or regimens. According to the authors, total T cell responses may have been underestimated by the TCR breadth and depth analyses.

TCRbeta CDR3 regions were sequenced with the immunoSEQ Assay. After extraction, genomic DNA underwent amplification by bias-controlled multiplex PCR, followed by high-throughput sequencing. Turning to the authors' computational methods: To quantify the absolute abundance of every unique TCRbeta CDR3 region, sequences were collapsed and filtered. T cell fraction was estimated by normalization of TCRbeta template counts to usable DNA, with usable DNA being measured through amplification of reference genes present in all nucleated cells. Repertoire TCRs were annotated as SARS-CoV-2-specific by exact matching of V gene, CDR3 amino acid sequence and J gene to a known reactive TCR set. MIRA supplied the reference SARS-CoV-2 TCR set, which was filtered for enrichment in COVID-19-positive ImmuneCODE repertoires so that public or cross-reactive TCRs were removed. Using the MIRA antigens, annotated TCRs were further analysed by specific ORF or by position within an ORF. Breadth was defined as annotated unique rearrangements over total unique productive rearrangements; depth was the summed frequency of those rearrangements. Two-sided Wilcoxon rank-sum tests were used to compare TCR breadth between groups. TCRdb limited this immuneACCESS table to in-frame rearrangements with V and J called. A share of clones is missing; checked studies link under half to unresolved V genes, and the rest is unexplained. The V and J calls and clone size were taken over from that table, and D and trimming were inferred from the DNA. The sample data list about 350,000 clones, and around 83% of these were observed just once. The ten largest clones take up 2.5% to 3.5% of the sample.

The treatment or condition label of this sample denotes: some 20 received Ad26.COV2.S at low or high dose, single or two shots; 5 received placebo; per-sample allocation not given. Repertoires of vaccine and placebo recipients were sequenced from samples taken on day 63 after the first injection. Between 29 July and 7 August 2020, Cohort 1b enrolled about two dozen adults aged 18-55 years at one site in Boston, USA. Ad26.COV2.S consisted of a replication-incompetent adenovirus type 26 vector by which a prefusion-stabilized SARS-CoV-2 spike protein from the original Wuhan strain was expressed. CDR3 length: 15 amino acids, cysteine to phenylalanine. Left in the record is the CDR3 DNA by itself, 45 bases read in frame from the first base. V is pared back by 0 bases and J by 6 bases, with 15 bases lying between the germline termini. As encoded in the germline V gene, CDR1 is SGDLS while CDR2 is YYNGEE.

Of note for this clone: No cognate antigen has been identified for it. No base quality values were provided; no much bigger clone lies one nucleotide off.

Here the chain combines TRBV9 and TRBJ1-1, with the D gene too uncertain to name. The specimen was peripheral blood, collected in a trial of Ad26.COV2.S vaccine versus placebo. The receptor comes from a person aged 18-65 years who received the Ad26.COV2.S COVID-19 vaccine or a placebo. The nucleotide sequence is TGTGCCAGCAGCGTAGCAGCGGGGTTTCAAGCTGAAGCTTTCTTT. It is translated as CASSVAAGFQAEAFF.